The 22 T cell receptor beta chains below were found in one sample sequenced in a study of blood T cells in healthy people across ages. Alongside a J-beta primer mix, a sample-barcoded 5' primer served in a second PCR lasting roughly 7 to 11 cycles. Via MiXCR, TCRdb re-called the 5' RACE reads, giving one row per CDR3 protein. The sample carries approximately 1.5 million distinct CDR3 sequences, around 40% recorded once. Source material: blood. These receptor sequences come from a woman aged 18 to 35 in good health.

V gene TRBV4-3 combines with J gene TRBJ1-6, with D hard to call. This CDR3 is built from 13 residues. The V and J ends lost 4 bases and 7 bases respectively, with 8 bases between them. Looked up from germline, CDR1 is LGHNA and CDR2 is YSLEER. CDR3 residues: CASSPRRNSPLHF. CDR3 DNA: TGCGCCAGCAGCCCCAGACGAAATTCACCCCTCCACTTT.

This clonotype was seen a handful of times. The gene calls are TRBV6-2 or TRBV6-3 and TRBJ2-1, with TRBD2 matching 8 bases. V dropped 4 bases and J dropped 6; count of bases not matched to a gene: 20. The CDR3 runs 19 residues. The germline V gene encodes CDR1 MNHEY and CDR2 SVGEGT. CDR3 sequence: CASSLIIAGKGMSSNEQFF. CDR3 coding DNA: TGTGCCAGCAGTTTAATTATAGCGGGAAAGGGGATGAGCAGCAATGAGCAGTTCTTC.

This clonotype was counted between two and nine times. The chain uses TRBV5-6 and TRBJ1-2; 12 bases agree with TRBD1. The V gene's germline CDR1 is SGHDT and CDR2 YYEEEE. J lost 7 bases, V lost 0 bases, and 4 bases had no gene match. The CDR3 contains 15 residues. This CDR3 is CASSLVGQGAFGYTF. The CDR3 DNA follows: TGTGCCAGCAGCTTGGTGGGACAGGGGGCCTTTGGCTACACCTTC.

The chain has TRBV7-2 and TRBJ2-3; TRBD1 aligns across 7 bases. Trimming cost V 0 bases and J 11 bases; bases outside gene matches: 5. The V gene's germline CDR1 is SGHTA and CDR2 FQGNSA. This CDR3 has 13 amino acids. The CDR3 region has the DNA TGTGCCAGCAGCTTAGCTAGACAGGGCCTGCAGTATTTT. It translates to CASSLARQGLQYF.

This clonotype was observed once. As DNA, the CDR3 is TGCGCCAACTCCCTTGAGACTAGCGGCCACTACAATGAGCAGTACTTC. Translation: CANSLETSGHYNEQYF. V and J are TRBV5-1 and TRBJ2-5, with 9 bases fitting TRBD2. The V segment lost 9 bases and the J segment 11 bases; nucleotides outside the gene matches: 23. Germline V CDR1 and CDR2: SGHRS, YFSETQ. The CDR3 runs 16 residues. The full variable domain, completed using reference TRBV5-1 and TRBJ2-5, is KAGVTQTPRYLIKTRGQQVTLSCSPISGHRSVSWYQQTPGQGLQFLFEYFSETQRNKGNFPGRFSGRQFSNSRSEMNVSTLELGDSALYLCANSLETSGHYNEQYFGPGTRLLVL.

CDR3 in amino acids: CSALDRLRNTEAFF. The CDR3, as DNA: TGCAGCGCCCTGGACAGATTACGGAACACTGAAGCTTTCTTT. The chain recombines TRBV29-1 with TRBJ1-1; D is perhaps TRBD1 (6 bases). This CDR3 comprises 14 residues. V was pared by 7 bases and J by 1 base, with 16 bases between. The V gene's germline CDR1 is SQVTM and CDR2 ANQGSEA.

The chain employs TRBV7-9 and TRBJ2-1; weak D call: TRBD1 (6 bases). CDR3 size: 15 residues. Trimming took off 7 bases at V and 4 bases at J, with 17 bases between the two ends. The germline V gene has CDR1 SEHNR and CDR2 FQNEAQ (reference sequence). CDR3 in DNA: TGTGCCAGCACCCCGGACAGATCCACTTACAATGAGCAGTTCTTC. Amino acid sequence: CASTPDRSTYNEQFF.

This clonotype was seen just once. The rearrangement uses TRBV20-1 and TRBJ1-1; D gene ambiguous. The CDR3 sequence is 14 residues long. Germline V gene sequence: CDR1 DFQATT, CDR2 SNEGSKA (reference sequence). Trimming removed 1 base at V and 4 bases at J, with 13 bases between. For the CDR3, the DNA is TGCAGTGCTAGAGCCGGGTCTTGGTCCACTGAAGCTTTCTTT. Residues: CSARAGSWSTEAFF.

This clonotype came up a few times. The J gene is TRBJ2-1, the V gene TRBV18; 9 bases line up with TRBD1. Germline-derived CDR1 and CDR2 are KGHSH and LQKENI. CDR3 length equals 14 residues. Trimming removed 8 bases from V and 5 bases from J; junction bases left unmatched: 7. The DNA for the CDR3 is TGTGCCAGCAGCCGGGGACAGGGCCACAATGAGCAGTTCTTC. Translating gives CASSRGQGHNEQFF. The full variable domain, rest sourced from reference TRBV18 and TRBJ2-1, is NAGVMQNPRHLVRRRGQEARLRCSPMKGHSHVYWYRQLPEEGLKFMVYLQKENIIDESGMPKERFSAEFPKEGPSILRIQQVVRGDSAAYFCASSRGQGHNEQFFGPGTRLTVL.

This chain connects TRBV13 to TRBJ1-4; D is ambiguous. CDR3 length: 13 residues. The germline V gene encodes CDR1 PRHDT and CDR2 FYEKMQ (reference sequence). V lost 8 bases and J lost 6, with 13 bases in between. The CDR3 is CASGLLDDEKLFF. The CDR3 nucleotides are TGTGCCAGCGGCCTCCTGGATGATGAAAAACTGTTTTTT.

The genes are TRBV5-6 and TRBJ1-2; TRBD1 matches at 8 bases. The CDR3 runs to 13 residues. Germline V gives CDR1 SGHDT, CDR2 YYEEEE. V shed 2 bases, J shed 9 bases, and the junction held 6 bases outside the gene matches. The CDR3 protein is CASSFRTGISYTF. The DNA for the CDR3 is TGTGCCAGCAGCTTTCGGACAGGGATAAGCTACACCTTC.

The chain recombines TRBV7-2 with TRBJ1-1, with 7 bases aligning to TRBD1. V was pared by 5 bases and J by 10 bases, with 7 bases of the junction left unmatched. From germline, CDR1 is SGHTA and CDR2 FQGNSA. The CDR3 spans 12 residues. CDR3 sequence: CASSQGGNGAFF. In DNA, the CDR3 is TGTGCCAGCAGCCAGGGGGGGAACGGAGCTTTCTTT.

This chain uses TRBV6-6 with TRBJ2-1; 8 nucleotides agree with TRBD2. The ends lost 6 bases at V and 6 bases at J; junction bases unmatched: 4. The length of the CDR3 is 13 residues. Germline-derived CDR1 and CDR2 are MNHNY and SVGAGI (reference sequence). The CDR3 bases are TGTGCCAGCAGAGCGGGGGACCTCAATGAGCAGTTCTTC. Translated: CASRAGDLNEQFF.

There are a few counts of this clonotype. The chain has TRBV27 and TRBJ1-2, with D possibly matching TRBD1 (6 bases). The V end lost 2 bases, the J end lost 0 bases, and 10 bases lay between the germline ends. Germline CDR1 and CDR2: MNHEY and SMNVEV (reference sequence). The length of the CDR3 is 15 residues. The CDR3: CASSLRQAANYGYTF. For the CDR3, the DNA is TGTGCCAGCAGTTTAAGACAGGCGGCTAACTATGGCTACACCTTC.

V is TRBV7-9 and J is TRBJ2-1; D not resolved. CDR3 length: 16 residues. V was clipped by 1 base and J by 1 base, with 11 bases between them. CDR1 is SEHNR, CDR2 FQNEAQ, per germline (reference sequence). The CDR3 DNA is TGTGCCAGCAGCTTAGTACGGGTAGAGTCCTACAATGAGCAGTTCTTC. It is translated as CASSLVRVESYNEQFF.

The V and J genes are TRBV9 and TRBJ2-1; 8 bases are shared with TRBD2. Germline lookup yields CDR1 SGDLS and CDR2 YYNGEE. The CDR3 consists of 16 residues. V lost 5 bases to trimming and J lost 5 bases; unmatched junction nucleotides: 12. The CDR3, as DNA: TGTGCCAGCAGTAAGAGGCCAGCGGGGGCCGACAATGAGCAGTTCTTC. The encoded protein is CASSKRPAGADNEQFF.

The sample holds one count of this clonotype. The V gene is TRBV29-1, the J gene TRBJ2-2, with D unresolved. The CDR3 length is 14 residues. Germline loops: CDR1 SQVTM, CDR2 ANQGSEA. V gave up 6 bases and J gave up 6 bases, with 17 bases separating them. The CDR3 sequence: CSVAQPGLAGELFF. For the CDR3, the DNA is TGCAGCGTAGCCCAGCCGGGTCTCGCCGGGGAGCTGTTTTTT.

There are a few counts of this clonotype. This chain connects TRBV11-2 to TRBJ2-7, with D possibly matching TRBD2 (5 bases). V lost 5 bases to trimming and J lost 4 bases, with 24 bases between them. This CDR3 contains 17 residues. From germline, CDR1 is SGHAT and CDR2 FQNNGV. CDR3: CASSPPETGYYHYEQYF. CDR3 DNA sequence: TGTGCCAGCAGCCCACCCGAGACGGGATACTACCATTACGAGCAGTACTTC.

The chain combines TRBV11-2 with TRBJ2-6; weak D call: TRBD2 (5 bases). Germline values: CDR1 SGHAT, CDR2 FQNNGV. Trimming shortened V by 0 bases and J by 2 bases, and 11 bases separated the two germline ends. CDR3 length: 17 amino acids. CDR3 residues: CASSLDVRGAGANVLTF. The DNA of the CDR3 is TGTGCCAGCAGCTTAGATGTACGGGGTGCTGGGGCCAACGTCCTGACTTTC. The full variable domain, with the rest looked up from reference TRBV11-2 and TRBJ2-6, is EAGVAQSPRYKIIEKRQSVAFWCNPISGHATLYWYQQILGQGPKLLIQFQNNGVVDDSQLPKDRFSAERLKGVDSTLKIQPAKLEDSAVYLCASSLDVRGAGANVLTFGAGSRLTVL.

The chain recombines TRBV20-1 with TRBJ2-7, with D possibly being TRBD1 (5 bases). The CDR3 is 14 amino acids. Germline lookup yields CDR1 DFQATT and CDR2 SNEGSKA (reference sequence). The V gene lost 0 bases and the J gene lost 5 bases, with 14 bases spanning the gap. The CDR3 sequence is CSARDPQGPDEQYF. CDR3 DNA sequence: TGCAGTGCTAGAGATCCGCAGGGTCCGGACGAGCAGTACTTC.

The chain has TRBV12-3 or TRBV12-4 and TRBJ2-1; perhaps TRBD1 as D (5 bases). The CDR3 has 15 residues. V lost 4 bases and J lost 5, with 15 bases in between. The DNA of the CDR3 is TGTGCCAGCAGTTCCCCCAGGGTGGGTAACAATGAGCAGTTCTTC. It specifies CASSSPRVGNNEQFF.

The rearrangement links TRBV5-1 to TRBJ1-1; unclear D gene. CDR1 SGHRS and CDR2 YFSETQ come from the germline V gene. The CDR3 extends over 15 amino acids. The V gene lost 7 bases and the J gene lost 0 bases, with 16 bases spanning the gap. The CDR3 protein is CASSLERALNTEAFF. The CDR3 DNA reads TGCGCCAGCTCCCTCGAGAGGGCATTGAACACTGAAGCTTTCTTT.